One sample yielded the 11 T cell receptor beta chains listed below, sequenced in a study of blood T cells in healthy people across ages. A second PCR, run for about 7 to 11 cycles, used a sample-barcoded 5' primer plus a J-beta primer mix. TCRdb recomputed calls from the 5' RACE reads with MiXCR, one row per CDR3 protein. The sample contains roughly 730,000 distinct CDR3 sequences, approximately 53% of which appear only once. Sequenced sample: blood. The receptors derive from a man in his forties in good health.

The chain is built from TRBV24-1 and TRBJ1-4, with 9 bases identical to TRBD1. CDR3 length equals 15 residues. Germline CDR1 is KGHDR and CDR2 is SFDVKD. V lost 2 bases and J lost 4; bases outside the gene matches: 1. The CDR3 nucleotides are TGTGCCACCAGTGATTCGGGACAGGGTAATGAAAAACTGTTTTTT. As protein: CATSDSGQGNEKLFF.

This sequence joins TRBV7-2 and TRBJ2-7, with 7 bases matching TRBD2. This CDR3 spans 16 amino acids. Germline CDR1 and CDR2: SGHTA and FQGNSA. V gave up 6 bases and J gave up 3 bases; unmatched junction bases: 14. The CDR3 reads CASSPRSGRTSYEQYF. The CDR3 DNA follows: TGTGCCAGCAGTCCTCGAAGCGGCAGGACTAGCTACGAGCAGTACTTC.

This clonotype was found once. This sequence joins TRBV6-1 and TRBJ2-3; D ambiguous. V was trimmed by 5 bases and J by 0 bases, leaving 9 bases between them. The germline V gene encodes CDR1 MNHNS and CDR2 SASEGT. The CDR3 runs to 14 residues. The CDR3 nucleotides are TGTGCCAGCAGTCCCCCGGACAGCACAGATACGCAGTATTTT. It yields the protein CASSPPDSTDTQYF.

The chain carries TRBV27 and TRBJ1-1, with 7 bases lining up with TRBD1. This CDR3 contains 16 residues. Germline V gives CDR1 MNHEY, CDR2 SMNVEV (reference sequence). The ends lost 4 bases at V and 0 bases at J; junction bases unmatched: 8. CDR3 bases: TGTGCCAGCAGTTCCCCGGGACAGAGGGTGAACACTGAAGCTTTCTTT. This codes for CASSSPGQRVNTEAFF.

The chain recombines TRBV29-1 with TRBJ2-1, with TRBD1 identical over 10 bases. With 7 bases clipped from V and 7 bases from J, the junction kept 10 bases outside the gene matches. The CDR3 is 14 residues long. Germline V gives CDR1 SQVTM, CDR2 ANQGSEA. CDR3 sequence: CSGSTGGRSNEQFF. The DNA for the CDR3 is TGCAGCGGGTCGACAGGGGGCCGTAGTAATGAGCAGTTCTTC.

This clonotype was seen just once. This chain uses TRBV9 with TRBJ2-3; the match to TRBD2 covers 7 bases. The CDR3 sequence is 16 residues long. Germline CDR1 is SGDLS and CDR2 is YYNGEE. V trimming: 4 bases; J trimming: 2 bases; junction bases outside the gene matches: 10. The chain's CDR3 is CASSPRASGITDTQYF. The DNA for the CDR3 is TGTGCCAGCAGCCCCCGTGCGAGCGGGATCACAGATACGCAGTATTTT. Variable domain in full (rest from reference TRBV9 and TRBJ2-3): DSGVTQTPKHLITATGQRVTLRCSPRSGDLSVYWYQQSLDQGLQFLIQYYNGEERAKGNILERFSAQQFPDLHSELNLSSLELGDSALYFCASSPRASGITDTQYFGPGTRLTVL.

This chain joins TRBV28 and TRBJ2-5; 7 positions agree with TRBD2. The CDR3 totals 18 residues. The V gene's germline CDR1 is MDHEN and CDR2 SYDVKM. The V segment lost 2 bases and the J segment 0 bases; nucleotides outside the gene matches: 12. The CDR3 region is CASSLVAVYREDQETQYF. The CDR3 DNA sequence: TGTGCCAGCAGTTTAGTAGCGGTATATCGGGAGGACCAAGAGACCCAGTACTTC.

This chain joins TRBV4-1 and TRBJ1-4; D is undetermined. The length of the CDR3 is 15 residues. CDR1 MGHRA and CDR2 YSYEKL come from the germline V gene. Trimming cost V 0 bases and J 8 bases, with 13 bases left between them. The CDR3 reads CASSQDPGLGEKLFF. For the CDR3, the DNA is TGCGCCAGCAGCCAAGATCCCGGACTGGGAGAAAAACTGTTTTTT.

As DNA, the CDR3 is TGTGCCAGCAGCTCGACGGGACGCCACTATGGCTACACCTTC. This codes for CASSSTGRHYGYTF. The rearrangement joins TRBV9 to TRBJ1-2; TRBD1 might be the D (5 bases). The V gene's germline CDR1 is SGDLS and CDR2 YYNGEE. The V end was cut by 4 bases, the J end by 3 bases, with 13 bases between. This CDR3 region has 14 residues.

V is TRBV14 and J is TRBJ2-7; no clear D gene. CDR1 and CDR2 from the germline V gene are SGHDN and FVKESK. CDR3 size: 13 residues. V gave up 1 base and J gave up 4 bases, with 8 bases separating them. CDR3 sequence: CASSQGLIYEQYF. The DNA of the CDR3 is TGTGCCAGCAGCCAAGGACTGATATACGAGCAGTACTTC. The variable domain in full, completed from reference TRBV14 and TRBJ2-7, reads EAGVTQFPSHSVIEKGQTVTLRCDPISGHDNLYWYRRVMGKEIKFLLHFVKESKQDESGMPNNRFLAERTGGTYSTLKVQPAELEDSGVYFCASSQGLIYEQYFGPGTRLTVT.

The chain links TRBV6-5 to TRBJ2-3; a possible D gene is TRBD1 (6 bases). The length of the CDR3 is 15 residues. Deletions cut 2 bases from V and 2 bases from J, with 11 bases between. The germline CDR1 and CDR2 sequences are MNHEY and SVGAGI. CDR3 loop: CASSYRDKSTDTQYF. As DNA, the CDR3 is TGTGCCAGCAGTTACAGGGACAAGTCCACAGATACGCAGTATTTT.